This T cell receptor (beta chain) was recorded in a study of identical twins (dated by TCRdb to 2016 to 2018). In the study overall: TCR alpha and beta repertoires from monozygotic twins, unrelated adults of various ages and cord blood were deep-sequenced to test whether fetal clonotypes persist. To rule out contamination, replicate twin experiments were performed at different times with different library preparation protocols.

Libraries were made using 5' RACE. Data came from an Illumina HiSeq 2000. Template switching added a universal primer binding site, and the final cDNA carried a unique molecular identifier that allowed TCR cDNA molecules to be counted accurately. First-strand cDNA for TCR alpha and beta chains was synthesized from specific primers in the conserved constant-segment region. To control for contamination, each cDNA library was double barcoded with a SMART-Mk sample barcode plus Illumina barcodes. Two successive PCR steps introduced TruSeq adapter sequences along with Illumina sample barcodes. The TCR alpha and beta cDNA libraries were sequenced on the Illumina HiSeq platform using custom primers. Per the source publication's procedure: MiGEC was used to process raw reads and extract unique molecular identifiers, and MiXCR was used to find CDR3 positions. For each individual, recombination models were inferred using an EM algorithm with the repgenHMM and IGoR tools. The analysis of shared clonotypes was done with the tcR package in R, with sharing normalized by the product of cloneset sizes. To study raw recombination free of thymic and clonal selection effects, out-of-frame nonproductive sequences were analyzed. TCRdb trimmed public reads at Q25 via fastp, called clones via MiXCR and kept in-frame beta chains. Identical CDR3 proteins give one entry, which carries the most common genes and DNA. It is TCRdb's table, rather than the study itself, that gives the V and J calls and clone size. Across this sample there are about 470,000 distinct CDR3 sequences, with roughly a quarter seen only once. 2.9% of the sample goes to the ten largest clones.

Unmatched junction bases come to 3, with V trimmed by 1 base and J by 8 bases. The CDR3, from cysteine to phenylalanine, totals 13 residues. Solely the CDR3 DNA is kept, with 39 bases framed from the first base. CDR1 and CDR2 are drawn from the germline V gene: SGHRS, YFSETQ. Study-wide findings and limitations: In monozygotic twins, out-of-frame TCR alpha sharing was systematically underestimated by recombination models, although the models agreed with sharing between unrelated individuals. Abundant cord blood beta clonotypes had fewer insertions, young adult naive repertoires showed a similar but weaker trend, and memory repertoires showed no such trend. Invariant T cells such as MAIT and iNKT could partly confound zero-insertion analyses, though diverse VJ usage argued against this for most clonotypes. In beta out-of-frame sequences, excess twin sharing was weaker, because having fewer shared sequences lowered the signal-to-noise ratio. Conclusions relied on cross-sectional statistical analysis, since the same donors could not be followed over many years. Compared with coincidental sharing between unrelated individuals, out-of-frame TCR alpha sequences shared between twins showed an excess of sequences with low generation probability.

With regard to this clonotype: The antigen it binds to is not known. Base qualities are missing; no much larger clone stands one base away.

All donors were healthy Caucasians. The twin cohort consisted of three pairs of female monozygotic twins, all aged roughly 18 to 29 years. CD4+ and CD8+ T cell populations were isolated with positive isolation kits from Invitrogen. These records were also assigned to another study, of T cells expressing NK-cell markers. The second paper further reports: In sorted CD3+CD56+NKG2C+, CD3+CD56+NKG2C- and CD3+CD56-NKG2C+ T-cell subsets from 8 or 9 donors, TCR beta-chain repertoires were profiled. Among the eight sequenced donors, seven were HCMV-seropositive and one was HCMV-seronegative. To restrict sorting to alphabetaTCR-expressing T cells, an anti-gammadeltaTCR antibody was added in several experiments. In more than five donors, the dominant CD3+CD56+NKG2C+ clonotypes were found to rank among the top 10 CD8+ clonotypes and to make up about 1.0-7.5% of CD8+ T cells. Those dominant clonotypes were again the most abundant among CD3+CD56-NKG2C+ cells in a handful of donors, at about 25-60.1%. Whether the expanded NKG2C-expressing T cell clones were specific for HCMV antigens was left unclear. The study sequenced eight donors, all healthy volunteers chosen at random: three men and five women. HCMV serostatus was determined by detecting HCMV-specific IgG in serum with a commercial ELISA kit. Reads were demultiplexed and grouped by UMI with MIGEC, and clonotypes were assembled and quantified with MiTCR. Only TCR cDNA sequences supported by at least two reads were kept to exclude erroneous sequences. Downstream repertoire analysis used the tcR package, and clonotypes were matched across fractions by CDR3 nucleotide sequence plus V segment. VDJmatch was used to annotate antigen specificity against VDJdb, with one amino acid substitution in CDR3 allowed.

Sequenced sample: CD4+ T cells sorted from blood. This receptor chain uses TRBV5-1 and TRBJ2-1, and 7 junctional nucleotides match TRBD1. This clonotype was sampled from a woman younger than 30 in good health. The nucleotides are TGCGCCAGCAGCTTGATCGACAGGGATGAGCAGTTCTTC. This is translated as CASSLIDRDEQFF.